This T cell receptor beta chain was sequenced during a study of cytomegalovirus exposure and HLA in healthy donors. The CDR3 spans 13 residues. The V and J ends lost 5 bases and 2 bases respectively, with 10 bases between them. Germline V lookup: CDR1 LNHDA, CDR2 SQIVND (reference sequence). Notes on this clone: What it binds is unknown.

Donors were drawn from the approximately 110-subject validation cohort, separate from the 666-subject first cohort. Some clones are missing from TCRdb's copy, which holds only in-frame ones; the method was immunoSEQ multiplex PCR. Of about 43,000 clones in the sample, more than 85% are singletons; the top ten hold roughly 5.3%. General study results and limits: One later analysis, an examination of the roughly 110 validation repertoires, found that first-cohort TCR clusters tended to co-occur in them. The listing of approximately 160 TCR beta chains classed them as cytomegalovirus-associated. While the bulk of TCR sequences proved rare, some public TCRs turned up in many donors.

The sample taken for sequencing was PBMCs. The chain is built from TRBV19 and TRBJ2-7; TRBD1 is a possible D gene (6 bases). This TCR was sampled from a man between 18 and 29 years old in good health and CMV-seronegative. CDR3 coding DNA: TGTGCCAGTAGTTACAGGGTGGCCTACGAGCAGTACTTC. Encoded protein: CASSYRVAYEQYF.